This T cell receptor (beta chain) was found in a study of blood T cell repertoires in COVID-19. Generated by immunoSEQ multiplex PCR, the TCRdb table keeps only in-frame clones and is missing some. The sample contains some 320,000 clones, about nine tenths of which appear only once. The sample was PBMCs or T cells enriched from blood (not recorded which). This TCR was sampled from a man aged 55 to 70 who had recovered from COVID-19.

Here the CDR3 DNA reads TGTGCCAGCAGGATCGTAGACAGGGGAGGTTCACCCCTCCACTTT. It yields the protein CASRIVDRGGSPLHF. The gene calls are TRBV27 and TRBJ1-6; 8 bases are shared with TRBD1. Trimming removed 6 bases from V and 9 bases from J; junction bases left unmatched: 10. Looked up from germline, CDR1 is MNHEY and CDR2 is SMNVEV (reference sequence). The CDR3 is 15 amino acids.